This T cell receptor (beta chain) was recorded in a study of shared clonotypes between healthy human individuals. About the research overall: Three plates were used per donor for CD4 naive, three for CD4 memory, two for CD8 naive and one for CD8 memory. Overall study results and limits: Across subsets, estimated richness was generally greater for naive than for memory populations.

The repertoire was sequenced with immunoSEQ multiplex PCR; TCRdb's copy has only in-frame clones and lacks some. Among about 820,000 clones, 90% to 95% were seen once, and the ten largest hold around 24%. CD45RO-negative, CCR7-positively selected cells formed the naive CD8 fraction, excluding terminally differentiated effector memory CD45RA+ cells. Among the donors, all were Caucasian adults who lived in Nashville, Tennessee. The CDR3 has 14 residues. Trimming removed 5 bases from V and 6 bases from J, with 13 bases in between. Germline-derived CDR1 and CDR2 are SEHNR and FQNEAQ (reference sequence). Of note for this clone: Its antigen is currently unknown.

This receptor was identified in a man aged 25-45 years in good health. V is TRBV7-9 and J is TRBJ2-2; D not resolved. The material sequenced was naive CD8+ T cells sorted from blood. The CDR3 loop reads CASSPPGWSGELFF. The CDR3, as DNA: TGTGCCAGCAGCCCCCCGGGTTGGTCCGGGGAGCTGTTTTTT. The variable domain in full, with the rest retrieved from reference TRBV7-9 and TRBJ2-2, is DTGVSQNPRHKITKRGQNVTFRCDPISEHNRLYWYRQTLGQGPEFLTYFQNEAQLEKSRLLSDRFSAERPKGSFSTLEIQRTEQGDSAMYLCASSPPGWSGELFFGEGSRLTVL.